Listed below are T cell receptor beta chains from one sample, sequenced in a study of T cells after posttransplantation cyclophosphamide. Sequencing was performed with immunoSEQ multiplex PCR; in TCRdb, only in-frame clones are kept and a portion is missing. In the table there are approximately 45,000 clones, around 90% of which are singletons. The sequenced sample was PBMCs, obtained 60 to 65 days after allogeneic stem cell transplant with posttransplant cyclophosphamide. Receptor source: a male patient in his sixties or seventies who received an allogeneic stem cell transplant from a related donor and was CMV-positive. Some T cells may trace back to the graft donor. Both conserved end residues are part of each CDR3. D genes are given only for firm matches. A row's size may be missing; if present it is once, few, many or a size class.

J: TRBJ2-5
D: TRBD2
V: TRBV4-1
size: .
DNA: TGCGCCAGCAGCCAAGTGCGGGGGCAAGAGACCCAGTACTTC
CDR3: CASSQVRGQETQYF

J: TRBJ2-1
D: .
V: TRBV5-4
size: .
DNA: TGTGCCAGCAGCTTGGGCACTAGAAACAATGAGCAGTTCTTC
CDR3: CASSLGTRNNEQFF

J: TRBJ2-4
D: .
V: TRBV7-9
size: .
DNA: TGTGCCAGCAGCCCCCTTCAAAACATTCAGTACTTC
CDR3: CASSPLQNIQYF

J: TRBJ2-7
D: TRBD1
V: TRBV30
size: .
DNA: TGTGCCTGGACTGAGCCGACAGGGAATTCCTACGAGCAGTACTTC
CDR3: CAWTEPTGNSYEQYF

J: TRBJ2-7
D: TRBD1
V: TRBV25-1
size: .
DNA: TGTGCCAGCAGATCGACAGGGCGGGAGCAGTACTTC
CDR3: CASRSTGREQYF

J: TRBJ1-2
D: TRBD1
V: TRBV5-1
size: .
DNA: TGCGCCAGCAGCTTCCGGACAGGGGCAGGGGATGGCTACACCTTC
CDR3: CASSFRTGAGDGYTF

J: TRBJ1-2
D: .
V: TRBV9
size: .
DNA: TGTGCCAGCAGCGTGGACAGCCGGGGAGGCTACACCTTC
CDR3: CASSVDSRGGYTF

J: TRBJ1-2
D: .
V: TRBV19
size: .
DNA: TGTGCCAGTAGTATGAATGACCAGGGGACCTATGGCTACACCTTC
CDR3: CASSMNDQGTYGYTF

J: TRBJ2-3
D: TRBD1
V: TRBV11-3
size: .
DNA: TGTGCCAGCAGTAGGGACAGGGGCGCTACAGATACGCAGTATTTT
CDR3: CASSRDRGATDTQYF

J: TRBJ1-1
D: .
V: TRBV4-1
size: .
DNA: TGCGCCAGCAGCCCCACGGGTACTGAAGCTTTCTTT
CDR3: CASSPTGTEAFF

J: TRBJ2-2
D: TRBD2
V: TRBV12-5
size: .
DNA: TGTGCTAGTGGTTTCCAGCTAGCGGGGGCCACCGGGGAGCTGTTTTTT
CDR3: CASGFQLAGATGELFF

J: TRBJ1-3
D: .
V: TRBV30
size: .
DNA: TGTGCCTGGAGTGTATTAAATGGAAACACCATATATTTT
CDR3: CAWSVLNGNTIYF

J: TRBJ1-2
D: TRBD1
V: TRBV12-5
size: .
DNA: TGTGCTAGTGGTTTAACGACAGGGGGCGCTTCCCTTTATGGCTACACCTTC
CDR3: CASGLTTGGASLYGYTF

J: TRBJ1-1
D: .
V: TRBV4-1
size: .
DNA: TGCGCCAGCAGCCAAGAAAGGGGGTATAACACTGAAGCTTTCTTT
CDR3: CASSQERGYNTEAFF

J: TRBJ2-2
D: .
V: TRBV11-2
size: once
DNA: TGTGCCAGCAGCGAATTCAGAACCGGGGAGCTGTTTTTT
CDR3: CASSEFRTGELFF

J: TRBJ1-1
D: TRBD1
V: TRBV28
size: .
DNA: TGTGCCAGCAGCATGGGGGACAGGGTCACTGAAGCTTTCTTT
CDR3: CASSMGDRVTEAFF

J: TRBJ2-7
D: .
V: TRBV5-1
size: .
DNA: TGCGCCAGCAGCTTTTCCCGCTACGAGCAGTACTTC
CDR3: CASSFSRYEQYF

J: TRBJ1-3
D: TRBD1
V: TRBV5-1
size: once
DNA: TGCGCCAGCAGCTTTGGGGACAGGGGAAACACCATATATTTT
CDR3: CASSFGDRGNTIYF

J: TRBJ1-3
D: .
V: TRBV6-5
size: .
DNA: TGTGCCAGCTCAATTTCGGGGGGATATGGAAACACCATATATTTT
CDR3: CASSISGGYGNTIYF

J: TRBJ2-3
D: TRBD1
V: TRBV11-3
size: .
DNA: TGTGCCAGCAGCATTGGGACAGACCAACTCACAGATACGCAGTATTTT
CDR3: CASSIGTDQLTDTQYF

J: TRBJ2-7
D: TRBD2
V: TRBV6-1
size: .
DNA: TGTGCCAGCAGTGAAACAGGCTGGGCTAGCGGGTTCTCCTACGAGCAGTACTTC
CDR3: CASSETGWASGFSYEQYF

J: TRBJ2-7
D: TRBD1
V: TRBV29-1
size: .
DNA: TGCAGCGTTGTAGGGGGCAGGGAAAACGAGCAGTACTTC
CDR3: CSVVGGRENEQYF

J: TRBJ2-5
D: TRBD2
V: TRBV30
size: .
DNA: TGTGCCTGGGGTCTGGGGATTCGGGAGGCCCAGTACTTC
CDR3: CAWGLGIREAQYF

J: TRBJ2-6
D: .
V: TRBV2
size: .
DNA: TGTGCCAGCAGTGTGGTCGGGGCTGGGGCCAACGTCCTGACTTTC
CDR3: CASSVVGAGANVLTF